The 5 T cell receptor beta chains below were found in one sample sequenced in a study of T cell therapy after organ transplantation. Assay: immunoSEQ multiplex PCR; the TCRdb copy retains only in-frame clones and omits some. Among over 45,000 clones listed, about 95% were seen once. No antigen has been assigned to these receptors. The sequences come from CD8+ T cells from blood, collected before autologous CMV-specific T cell therapy. All receptors derive from a human patient who had received a solid organ transplant and had CMV disease.

The CDR3 loop reads CASSIEAGGRSYNEQFF. In DNA, the CDR3 is TGTGCCAGTAGTATCGAAGCGGGAGGAAGATCCTACAATGAGCAGTTCTTC. The rearrangement links TRBV19 to TRBJ2-1; 9 nucleotides agree with TRBD2. The CDR3 covers 17 residues. Germline loops: CDR1 LNHDA, CDR2 SQIVND (reference sequence). V shed 3 bases and J 1 base; nucleotides not matched to a gene: 7.

This chain uses TRBV5-1 with TRBJ2-5; TRBD1 matches at 11 bases. The J call may not be correct, given that the DNA end is closer to TRBJ2-7. The CDR3 runs 15 residues. CDR1 SGHRS and CDR2 YFSETQ come from the germline V gene. The CDR3 coding sequence is TGCGCCAGCAGCTCCCGGGACAGGGGGGCCTACGAGCAGTACTTC. Translating it yields CASSSRDRGAYEQYF.

The chain combines TRBV5-6 with TRBJ1-1; D not resolved. CDR3 length: 13 amino acids. Looked up from germline, CDR1 is SGHDT and CDR2 is YYEEEE. The V end was cut by 4 bases, the J end by 0 bases, with 7 bases between. CDR3 amino acids: CASSPTMNTEAFF. In DNA form, the CDR3 reads TGTGCCAGCAGCCCCACTATGAACACTGAAGCTTTCTTT.

The rearrangement joins TRBV30 to TRBJ2-5; 13 bases line up with TRBD2. J lost 5 bases, V lost 4 bases, and 13 bases had no gene match. The CDR3 covers 17 residues. Germline V lookup: CDR1 GTSNPN, CDR2 SVGIG (reference sequence). In DNA form, the CDR3 reads TGTGCCTGGACTCTGGGTTTTGGACTAGCGGGAGTTGAGACCCAGTACTTC. This gives the protein CAWTLGFGLAGVETQYF.

The chain uses TRBV6-1 and TRBJ2-5; 8 positions match TRBD1. The germline V gene has CDR1 MNHNS and CDR2 SASEGT. CDR3 size: 15 residues. Losses at the gene ends were 6 bases for V and 2 bases for J; bases not matched to a gene: 8. CDR3: CASSPRDRYQETQYF. CDR3 sequence (DNA): TGTGCCAGCAGCCCCAGGGACAGGTATCAAGAGACCCAGTACTTC.